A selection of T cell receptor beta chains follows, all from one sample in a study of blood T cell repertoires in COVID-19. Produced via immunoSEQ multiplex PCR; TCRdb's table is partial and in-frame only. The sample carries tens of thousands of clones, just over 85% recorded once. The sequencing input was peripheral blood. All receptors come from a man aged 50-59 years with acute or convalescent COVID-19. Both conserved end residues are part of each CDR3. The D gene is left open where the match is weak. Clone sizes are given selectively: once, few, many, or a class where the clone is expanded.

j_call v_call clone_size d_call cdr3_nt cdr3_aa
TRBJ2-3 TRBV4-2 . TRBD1 TGTGCCAGCAGCCTCTGGACAGGGGGCTTGACAGATACGCAGTATTTT CASSLWTGGLTDTQYF
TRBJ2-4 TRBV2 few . TGTGCCAGCACCCCGACATCACCCAACCAACTAGCCAAAAACATTCAGTACTTC CASTPTSPNQLAKNIQYF
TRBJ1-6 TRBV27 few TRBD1 TGTGCCAGCAGTTTAAGGGGGGACAGCTCCTATAATTCACCCCTCCACTTT CASSLRGDSSYNSPLHF
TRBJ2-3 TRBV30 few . TGTGCCTGGGGGCGTTCGGCGGCCGGGCCCCGGGGAGGGCAGTATTTT CAWGRSAAGPRGGQYF
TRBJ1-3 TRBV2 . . TGTGCCAGCTCCGGAGCATACACCATATATTTT CASSGAYTIYF
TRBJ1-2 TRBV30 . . TGTGCCTGGAGTGTGGCGGGCCCCACTAACTATGGCTACACCTTC CAWSVAGPTNYGYTF
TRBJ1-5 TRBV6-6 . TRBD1 TGTGCCAGCAGCAACAACCCGGGACAGGGTCACCAGCCCCAGCATTTT CASSNNPGQGHQPQHF
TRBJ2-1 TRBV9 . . TGTGCCAGCAGCGGGGGCCAAACGGTCCATGAGCAGTTCTTC CASSGGQTVHEQFF
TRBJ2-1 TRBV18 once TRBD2 TGTGCCAGCTCACCACCGTCGCCTAGCGGGAGGGCCGATGAGCAGTTCTTC CASSPPSPSGRADEQFF
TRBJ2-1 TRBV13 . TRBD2 TGTGCCAGCAGCTTAGTAAGCGGGAGGGAGATCAATGAGCAGTTCTTC CASSLVSGREINEQFF
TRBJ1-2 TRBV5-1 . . TGCGCCAGCAGCTTGGCTGGATGGTCGGCGGGGCATGGCTACACCTTC CASSLAGWSAGHGYTF
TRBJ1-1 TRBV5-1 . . TGCGCCAGCAGCCCCCAGGTGAACACTGAAGCTTTCTTT CASSPQVNTEAFF
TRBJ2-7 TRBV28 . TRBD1 TGTGCCAGCAGTTTATGGGGGGCCGGGACAGGGGTTTACGAGCAGTACTTC CASSLWGAGTGVYEQYF
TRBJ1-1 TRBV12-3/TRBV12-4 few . TGTGCCAGCAGTTTATATGGGGAGGCTGAAGCTTTCTTT CASSLYGEAEAFF
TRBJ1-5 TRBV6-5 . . TGTGCCAGCAGTTCCGGGACAAGGGGGAGCAATCAGCCCCAGCATTTT CASSSGTRGSNQPQHF
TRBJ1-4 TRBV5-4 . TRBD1 TGTGCCAGCAGCCCGTTGACAGGGCCAAATGAAAAACTGTTTTTT CASSPLTGPNEKLFF
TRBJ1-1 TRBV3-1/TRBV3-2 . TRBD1 TGTGCCAGCAGCCATCACAGGGGCACTGAAGCTTTCTTT CASSHHRGTEAFF
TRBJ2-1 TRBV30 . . TGTGCCTGGAGTGAATGGGCTGGCAATGAGCAGTTCTTC CAWSEWAGNEQFF
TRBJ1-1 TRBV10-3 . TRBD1 TGTGCCATCAAAGGGCAGGGGGCTATTGAAGCTTTCTTT CAIKGQGAIEAFF
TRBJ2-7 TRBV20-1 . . TGCAGTGCTCAGTCCTTCAGGGAGCAGTACTTC CSAQSFREQYF
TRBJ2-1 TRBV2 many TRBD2 TGTGCCAGCAGTGAGGGCGGGAGGCTCGTCGCTGAGCAGTTCTTC CASSEGGRLVAEQFF
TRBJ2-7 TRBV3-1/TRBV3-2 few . TGTGCCAGCAGCCAAGATTTTGGCACCTACGAGCAGTACTTC CASSQDFGTYEQYF
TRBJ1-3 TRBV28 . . TGTGCCAGCAGTTTCTTGGGGGGAATGGCCATATATTTT CASSFLGGMAIYF
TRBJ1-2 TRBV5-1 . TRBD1 TGCGCCAGCAGCTTGGATCCGGGACAGGGTTGGAATGGCTACACCTTC CASSLDPGQGWNGYTF